This T cell receptor (beta chain) was sequenced in a study of blood T cell repertoires in COVID-19. CDR1 and CDR2 from the germline V gene are SGHDT and YYEEEE. This CDR3 has 13 residues. V dropped 0 bases and J dropped 10 bases, with 11 bases sitting between them. Assay: immunoSEQ multiplex PCR; the TCRdb copy retains only in-frame clones and omits some. This sample has around 250,000 clones, with roughly 85% found just once. The chain employs TRBV5-6 and TRBJ2-1; D is unresolved. The sequence came from a woman between 45 and 65 years old who had recovered from COVID-19. The specimen was PBMCs or T cells enriched from blood (not recorded which). CDR3 sequence reads: CASSLGSVWEQFF. The DNA of the CDR3 is TGTGCCAGCAGCTTGGGATCGGTTTGGGAGCAGTTCTTC.